The T cell receptor (beta chain) under discussion was sequenced for a study of T-cell reconstitution after alpha-beta-depleted transplantation in children. Study results and caveats: The study traced high day-60 TCRbeta diversity in some patients to surviving recipient T cells and thymic progenitors. After transplant, at about two months, alpha-beta T cells were reportedly derived from several hundred expanded graft clones. Counts and diversity of T cells one year after transplant came mostly from newly produced T cells.

V lost 6 bases to trimming and J lost 0 bases, with 9 bases between them. The CDR3 covers 14 residues. About this clonotype itself: What it binds is unknown.

Preparation of the TCRbeta library involved a method that used unique molecular identifiers. TCRdb passed the PCR reads through MiXCR, listing each CDR3 protein once. This table has 500,000 to 600,000 distinct CDR3 sequences, over 20% appearing once. V usage is TRBV12-3 or TRBV12-4 and J usage is TRBJ2-1; D might be TRBD2 (5 bases). Source: PBMCs, taken before TCRalphabeta/CD19-depleted stem cell transplant. This sequence was found in a boy under two years old with Wiskott-Aldrich syndrome, due to receive a stem cell transplant. CDR3: CASRSGSSYNEQFF. CDR3 bases: TGTGCCAGCAGAAGCGGTTCCTCCTACAATGAGCAGTTCTTC.